In its sample, the clone carrying this T cell receptor beta chain was seen many times. The TCR beta CDR3 regions underwent amplification from RNA transcripts. Second-round multiplex PCR followed a first-round RT-PCR using HTBI primers. TCRdb independently ran MiXCR on the multiplex PCR reads; one entry per CDR3 protein. Of a few hundred thousand distinct CDR3 sequences in the sample, roughly a sixth were seen once. The sample originates from a study of Graves' ophthalmopathy and Graves' hyperthyroidism. The sequence was collected from an adult man with Graves' ophthalmopathy. The sequencing sample was made of peripheral blood.

For the CDR3, the DNA is TGTGCCTGGAGGGGGGGGGCAGATACGCAGTATTTT. Its translation: CAWRGGADTQYF. The rearrangement links TRBV30 to TRBJ2-3; 7 bases match TRBD2. CDR1 and CDR2 from the germline V gene are GTSNPN and SVGIG (reference sequence). V was clipped by 3 bases and J by 4 bases; unmatched bases: 1. The CDR3 runs 12 residues.